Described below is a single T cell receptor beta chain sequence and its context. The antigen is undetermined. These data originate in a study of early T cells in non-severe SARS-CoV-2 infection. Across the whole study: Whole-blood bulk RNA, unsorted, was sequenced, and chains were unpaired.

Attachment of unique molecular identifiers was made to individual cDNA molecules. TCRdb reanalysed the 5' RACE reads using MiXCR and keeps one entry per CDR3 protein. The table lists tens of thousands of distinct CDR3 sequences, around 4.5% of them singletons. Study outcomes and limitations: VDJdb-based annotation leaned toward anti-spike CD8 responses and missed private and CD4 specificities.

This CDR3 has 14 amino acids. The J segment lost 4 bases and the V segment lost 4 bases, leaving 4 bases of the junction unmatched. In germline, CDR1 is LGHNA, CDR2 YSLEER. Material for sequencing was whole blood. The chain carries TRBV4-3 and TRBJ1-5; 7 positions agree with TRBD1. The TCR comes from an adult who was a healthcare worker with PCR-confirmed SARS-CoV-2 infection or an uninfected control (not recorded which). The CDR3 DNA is TGCGCCAGCAGCCCAATGACAGGGAATCAGCCCCAGCATTTT. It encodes CASSPMTGNQPQHF.